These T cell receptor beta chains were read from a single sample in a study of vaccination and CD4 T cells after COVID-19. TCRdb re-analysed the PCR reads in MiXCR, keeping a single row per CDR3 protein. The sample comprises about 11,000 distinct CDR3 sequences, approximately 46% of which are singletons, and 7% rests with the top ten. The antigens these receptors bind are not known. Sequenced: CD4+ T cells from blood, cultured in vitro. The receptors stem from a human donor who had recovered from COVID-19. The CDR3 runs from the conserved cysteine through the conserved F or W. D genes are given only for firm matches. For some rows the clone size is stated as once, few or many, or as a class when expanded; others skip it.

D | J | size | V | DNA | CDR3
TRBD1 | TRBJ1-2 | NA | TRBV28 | TGTAGGACCGGGACAGGGACCAACTATGGCTACACCTTC | CRTGTGTNYGYTF
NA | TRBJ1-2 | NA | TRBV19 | TGTACCAGTAGCGGCACACGCACCTATGGCTACACCTTC | CTSSGTRTYGYTF
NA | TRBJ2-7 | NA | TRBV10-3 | TGTGCCATCAGTGGGGGGGGCAGCTCCTACGAGCAGTACTTC | CAISGGGSSYEQYF
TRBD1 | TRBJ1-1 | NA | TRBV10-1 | TGCGCCAGCAGTGAGTTAAGGAGACAGGGCGGTACTGAAGCTTTCTTT | CASSELRRQGGTEAFF
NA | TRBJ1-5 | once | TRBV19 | TGTGCCAGTACTGTCACAGGAATGTCTGGTCAGCCCCAGCATTTT | CASTVTGMSGQPQHF
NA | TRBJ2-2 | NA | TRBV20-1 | TGCAGTGCTAGAGCCTCCGGGACTTTCTACACCGGGGAGCTGTTTTTT | CSARASGTFYTGELFF
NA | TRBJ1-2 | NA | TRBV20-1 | TGCAGTGCTAGAGGAGGGTTTGGATTTAAAGGCTACACCTTC | CSARGGFGFKGYTF
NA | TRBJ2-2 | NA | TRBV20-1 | TGCAGTGCTACTTTCAACACCGGGGAGCTGTTTTTT | CSATFNTGELFF
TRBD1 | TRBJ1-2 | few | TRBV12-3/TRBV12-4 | TGTGCCAGCAGGAAGACAGGGAGGTATAACTATGGCTACACCTTC | CASRKTGRYNYGYTF
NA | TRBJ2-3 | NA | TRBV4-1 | TGCGCCAGCAGCCAAGATCTTGGGACTGGATGGGATACGCAGTATTTT | CASSQDLGTGWDTQYF
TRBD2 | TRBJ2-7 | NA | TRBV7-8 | TGTGCCAGCAGCCAGACTAGCGGGAGAGGTCACGAGCAGTACTTC | CASSQTSGRGHEQYF
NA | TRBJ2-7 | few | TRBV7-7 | TGTGCCAGCAGCTTAGAGGAAGGGGGCTACGAGCAGTACTTC | CASSLEEGGYEQYF
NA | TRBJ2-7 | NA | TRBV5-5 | TGTGCCAGCAGCCTCCAGTTCGGCCATAACTACGAGCAGTACTTC | CASSLQFGHNYEQYF
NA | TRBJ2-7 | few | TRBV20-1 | TGCAGTGCTTCAGATAGACACTACGAGCAGTACTTC | CSASDRHYEQYF